This T cell receptor (beta chain) was retrieved from a study of response to subunit inactivated influenza vaccine. Study-wide findings and caveats: Researchers suggested that each seasonal influenza vaccination recruits few new T cells.

TCRdb used MiXCR to reprocess the RT-PCR reads, holding one entry per CDR3 protein. The sample carries fewer than 650,000 distinct CDR3 sequences, 13% recorded once. There are many counts of this clonotype. Its specificity is not known. The germline V gene has CDR1 MNHEY and CDR2 SVGAGI. The CDR3 has 11 residues. Trimming left V 5 bases short and J 8 bases short, with 6 bases between. The receptor was isolated from a man aged 50-60 years who received an inactivated influenza vaccine. V usage is TRBV6-5 and J usage is TRBJ2-2; D perhaps matches TRBD1 (6 bases). The specimen comprised PBMCs from blood, sampled about 40 days after vaccination. The CDR3: CASSTGGELFF. In DNA form, the CDR3 reads TGTGCCAGCAGTACAGGGGGGGAGCTGTTTTTT.